One sample yielded the 16 T cell receptor beta chains listed below, sequenced in a study of cytomegalovirus exposure and HLA in healthy donors. 60 Vbeta and 13 Jbeta primers were used in PCR. Some clones are missing from TCRdb's copy, which holds only in-frame ones; the method was immunoSEQ multiplex PCR. The sample lists roughly 100,000 clones, around 76% occurring once. Sequencing was carried out using PBMCs. The origin of the receptors is a woman between 45 and 60 years old in good health and CMV-seropositive.

This clone was counted a few times. The chain carries TRBV28 and TRBJ1-3; 7 bases align to TRBD1. Trimming cost V 3 bases and J 2 bases; bases outside gene matches: 1. Germline CDR1 reads MDHEN; CDR2 reads SYDVKM. The CDR3 length is 14 residues. The CDR3 protein is CASSLTGTGNTIYF. The CDR3 DNA sequence: TGTGCCAGCAGTTTGACAGGGACTGGAAACACCATATATTTT.

This sequence joins TRBV7-9 and TRBJ1-4; perhaps TRBD1 as D (5 bases). CDR1 is SEHNR, CDR2 FQNEAQ, per germline (reference sequence). The V and J ends lost 5 bases and 5 bases respectively, with 15 bases between them. This CDR3 contains 15 residues. CDR3 protein: CASSPLGGENEKLFF. The CDR3 DNA follows: TGTGCCAGCAGCCCACTTGGGGGGGAGAATGAAAAACTGTTTTTT.

The V gene is TRBV7-9, the J gene TRBJ1-4; no clear D. This CDR3 is 11 amino acids long. V was trimmed by 5 bases and J by 6 bases, leaving 4 bases between them. Looked up from germline, CDR1 is SEHNR and CDR2 is FQNEAQ (reference sequence). In nucleotides, the CDR3 is TGTGCCAGCAGCCCGGATGAAAAACTGTTTTTT. Translation gives CASSPDEKLFF.

The rearrangement links TRBV4-1 to TRBJ2-5, with 9 positions matching TRBD2. This CDR3 spans 17 amino acids. Trimming removed 1 base from V and 2 bases from J; junction bases left unmatched: 8. Germline CDR1 and CDR2: MGHRA and YSYEKL. DNA for the CDR3: TGCGCCAGCAGCCAAGGTCATAGCGGGGGCCGACAAGAGACCCAGTACTTC. Encoded protein: CASSQGHSGGRQETQYF.

This chain connects TRBV7-2 to TRBJ2-3; D is perhaps TRBD1 (6 bases). CDR1 is SGHTA, CDR2 FQGNSA, per germline. The CDR3 runs to 14 residues. The V and J ends lost 5 bases and 5 bases respectively, with 14 bases between them. The CDR3 DNA follows: TGTGCCAGCAGCCTCGGGACACGGGGAGATACGCAGTATTTT. Translating gives CASSLGTRGDTQYF.

The chain joins TRBV6-6 to TRBJ1-2; perhaps TRBD1 as D (5 bases). Trimming left V 6 bases short and J 8 bases short, with 16 bases between. The germline V gene encodes CDR1 MNHNY and CDR2 SVGAGI (reference sequence). This CDR3 spans 13 amino acids. This chain's CDR3 is CASRPREAKGYTF. The DNA for the CDR3 is TGTGCCAGCAGGCCCAGGGAAGCAAAAGGCTACACCTTC.

This rearrangement joins TRBV4-3 to TRBJ2-7; 8 bases agree with TRBD2. V trimming: 0 bases; J trimming: 3 bases; junction bases outside the gene matches: 4. The CDR3 contains 15 residues. Germline assignment: CDR1 LGHNA and CDR2 YSLEER. CDR3 in amino acids: CASSQESGGIYEQYF. The CDR3 region has the DNA TGCGCCAGCAGCCAAGAGTCGGGGGGGATCTACGAGCAGTACTTC.

This chain links TRBV28 with TRBJ2-3; 10 nucleotides agree with TRBD1. Germline V gene lookup returns CDR1 MDHEN and CDR2 SYDVKM. This CDR3 spans 15 amino acids. V lost 6 bases and J lost 3; bases outside the gene matches: 6. CDR3 nucleotide sequence: TGTGCCAGCAGCCTTGGGACAGGGGATACAGATACGCAGTATTTT. Encoded protein: CASSLGTGDTDTQYF.

J is TRBJ2-7 and V is TRBV5-1; D is possibly TRBD1 (5 bases). Germline V gives CDR1 SGHRS, CDR2 YFSETQ. V gave up 2 bases and J gave up 3 bases, with 9 bases separating them. The CDR3 totals 13 residues. CDR3 in DNA: TGCGCCAGCAGCTTCCAGGGCCACTACGAGCAGTACTTC. Its translation is CASSFQGHYEQYF.

J is TRBJ2-1 and V is TRBV7-6; 8 bases align to TRBD2. This CDR3 is built from 14 residues. Germline assignment: CDR1 SGHVS and CDR2 FNYEAQ. V was pared by 5 bases and J by 6 bases, with 6 bases of the junction left unmatched. The CDR3 nucleotides are TGTGCCAGCAGCAAACTAGCGGTGAGCAATGAGCAGTTCTTC. Its protein is CASSKLAVSNEQFF.

In regard to this clone: This sample also contains other DNA sequences that code for the same CDR3. CDR3 in DNA: TGTGCCTGGAGTGTCGGGACTAGCGGGGGGACAGATACGCAGTATTTT. Its protein is CAWSVGTSGGTDTQYF. The gene calls are TRBV30 and TRBJ2-3; 15 bases are a match to TRBD2. Germline V CDR1 and CDR2: GTSNPN, SVGIG (reference sequence). The J segment lost 3 bases and the V segment lost 0 bases, leaving 1 base of the junction unmatched. The CDR3 spans 16 residues.

A remark on this clone: Other nucleotide sequences from this sample produce the same CDR3. The chain joins TRBV7-9 to TRBJ1-1; 7 bases are shared with TRBD1. J lost 6 bases, V lost 0 bases, and 7 bases had no gene match. CDR3 length: 15 residues. From germline, CDR1 is SEHNR and CDR2 FQNEAQ (reference sequence). The CDR3 DNA reads as TGTGCCAGCAGCTTAGCGCTACAGGGGTATGCTGAAGCTTTCTTT. Translation gives CASSLALQGYAEAFF.

The chain combines TRBV5-4 with TRBJ2-7, with D possibly TRBD1 on 5 matching bases. This CDR3 contains 16 residues. CDR1 is SGHNT, CDR2 YYREEE, per germline (reference sequence). Trimming removed 1 base from V and 7 bases from J, with 21 bases in between. For the CDR3, the DNA is TGTGCCAGCAGCTTGATTGGCAGGGCCGGTCTAGGTGAGCAGTACTTC. Translation: CASSLIGRAGLGEQYF.

This clone came up once. This chain connects TRBV7-2 to TRBJ1-5; TRBD1 agrees at 7 bases. V shed 5 bases, J shed 6 bases, and the junction held 4 bases outside the gene matches. Germline CDR1 reads SGHTA; CDR2 reads FQGNSA. The CDR3 covers 13 residues. CDR3 sequence (DNA): TGTGCCAGCAGCCCAGGGGGGCCTCAGCCCCAGCATTTT. Its translation is CASSPGGPQPQHF.

The chain joins TRBV27 to TRBJ1-3; 7 nucleotides match TRBD1. The trim removed 5 bases at V and 2 bases at J, leaving 12 bases unmatched. Germline values: CDR1 MNHEY, CDR2 SMNVEV (reference sequence). The CDR3 loop spans 17 amino acids. CDR3 region: CASSTPHTGAAGNTIYF. DNA of the CDR3: TGTGCCAGCAGTACACCACATACAGGGGCGGCTGGAAACACCATATATTTT.

The chain is built from TRBV7-2 and TRBJ1-3; D may be TRBD1 (6 bases). Trimming shortened V by 3 bases and J by 8 bases, and 14 bases separated the two germline ends. This CDR3 has 14 amino acids. The germline V gene has CDR1 SGHTA and CDR2 FQGNSA. The CDR3 here is CASSLNRARDTIYF. The CDR3 region has the DNA TGTGCCAGCAGCTTGAACAGGGCCCGGGACACCATATATTTT.